The T cell receptor (beta chain) under discussion was sequenced for a study of early T cells in non-severe SARS-CoV-2 infection. This clonotype was observed at least ten times. Per the germline V gene, CDR1 is MNHEY and CDR2 is SVGEGT. The length of the CDR3 is 13 residues. V was shortened by 2 bases and J by 0 bases, with 2 bases between the two germline ends. Each CDR3 protein gets one entry after TCRdb re-called the 5' RACE reads with MiXCR. The sample comprises about 83,000 distinct CDR3 sequences, about 10% of which are singletons, and 8% rests with the top ten. The chain carries TRBV6-2 or TRBV6-3 and TRBJ1-5; unclear D gene. The material was whole blood, obtained at baseline. The clonotype comes from an adult who was a healthcare worker with PCR-confirmed SARS-CoV-2 infection or an uninfected control (not recorded which). The CDR3 DNA reads as TGTGCCAGCAGTTACCATAGCAATCAGCCCCAGCATTTT. Translation gives CASSYHSNQPQHF.